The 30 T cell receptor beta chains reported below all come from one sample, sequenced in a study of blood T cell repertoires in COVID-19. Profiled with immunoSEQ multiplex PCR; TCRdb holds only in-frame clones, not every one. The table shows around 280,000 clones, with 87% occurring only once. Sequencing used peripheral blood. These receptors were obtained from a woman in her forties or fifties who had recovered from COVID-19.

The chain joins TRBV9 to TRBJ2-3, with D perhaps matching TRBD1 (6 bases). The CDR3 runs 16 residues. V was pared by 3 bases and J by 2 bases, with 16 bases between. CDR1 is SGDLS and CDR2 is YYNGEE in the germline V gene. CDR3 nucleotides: TGTGCCAGCAGCGCGAATTCAGGGGCCCCCACAGATACGCAGTATTTT. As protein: CASSANSGAPTDTQYF.

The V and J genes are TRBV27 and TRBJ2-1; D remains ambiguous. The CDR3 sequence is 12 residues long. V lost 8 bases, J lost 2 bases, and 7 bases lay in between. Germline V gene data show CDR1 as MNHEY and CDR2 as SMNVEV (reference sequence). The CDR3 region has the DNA TGTGCCAGCCAGGCACCCTACAATGAGCAGTTCTTC. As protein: CASQAPYNEQFF.

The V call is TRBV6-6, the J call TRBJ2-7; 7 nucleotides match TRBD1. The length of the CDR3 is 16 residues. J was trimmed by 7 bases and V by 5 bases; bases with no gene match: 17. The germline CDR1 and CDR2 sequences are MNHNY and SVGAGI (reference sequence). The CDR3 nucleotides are TGTGCCAGCAGTACCCTCCGGACAGGAATCCTACGAGAGCAGTACTTC. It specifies CASSTLRTGILREQYF.

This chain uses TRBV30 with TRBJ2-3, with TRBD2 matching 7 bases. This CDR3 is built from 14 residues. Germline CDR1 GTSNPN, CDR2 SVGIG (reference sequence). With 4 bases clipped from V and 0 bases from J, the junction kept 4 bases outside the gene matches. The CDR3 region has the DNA TGTGCCTGGACTAGCGGAACTAGCACAGATACGCAGTATTTT. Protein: CAWTSGTSTDTQYF. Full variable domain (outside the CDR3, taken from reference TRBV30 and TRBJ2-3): SQTIHQWPATLVQPVGSPLSLECTVEGTSNPNLYWYRQAAGRGLQLLFYSVGIGQISSEVPQNLSASRPQDRQFILSSKKLLLSDSGFYLCAWTSGTSTDTQYFGPGTRLTVL.

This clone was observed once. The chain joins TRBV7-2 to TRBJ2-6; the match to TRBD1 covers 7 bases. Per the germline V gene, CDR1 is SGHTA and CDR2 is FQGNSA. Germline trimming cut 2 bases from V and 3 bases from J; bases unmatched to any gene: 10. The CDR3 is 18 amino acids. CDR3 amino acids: CASSLTDRVVYGANVLTF. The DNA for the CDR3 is TGTGCCAGCAGCTTAACTGACAGGGTAGTGTATGGGGCCAACGTCCTGACTTTC.

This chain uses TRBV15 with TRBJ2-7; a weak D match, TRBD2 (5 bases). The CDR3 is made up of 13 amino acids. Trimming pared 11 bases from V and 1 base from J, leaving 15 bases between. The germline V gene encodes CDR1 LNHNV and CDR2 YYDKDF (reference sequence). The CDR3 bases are TGTGCCTCCTCAGAGGGCAATTCCTACGAGCAGTACTTC. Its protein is CASSEGNSYEQYF.

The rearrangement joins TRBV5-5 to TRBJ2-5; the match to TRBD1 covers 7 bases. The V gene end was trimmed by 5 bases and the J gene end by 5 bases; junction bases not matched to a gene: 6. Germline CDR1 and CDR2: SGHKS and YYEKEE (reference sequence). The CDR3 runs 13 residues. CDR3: CASRPGQWETQYF. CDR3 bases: TGTGCCAGCAGGCCGGGACAGTGGGAGACCCAGTACTTC.

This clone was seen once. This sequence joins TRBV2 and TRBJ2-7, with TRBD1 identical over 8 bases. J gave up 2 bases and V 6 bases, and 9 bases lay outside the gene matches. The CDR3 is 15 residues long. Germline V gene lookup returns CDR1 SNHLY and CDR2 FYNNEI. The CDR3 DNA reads TGTGCCAGCAGCCCTGGGACAGGAGCTACCTACGAGCAGTACTTC. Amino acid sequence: CASSPGTGATYEQYF.

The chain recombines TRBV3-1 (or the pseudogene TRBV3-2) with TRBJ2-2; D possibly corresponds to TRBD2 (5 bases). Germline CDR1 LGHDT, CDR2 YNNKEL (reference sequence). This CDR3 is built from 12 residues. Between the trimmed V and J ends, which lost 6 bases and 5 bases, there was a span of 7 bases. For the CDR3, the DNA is TGTGCCAGCAGACTAGAGACCGGGGAGCTGTTTTTT. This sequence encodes CASRLETGELFF.

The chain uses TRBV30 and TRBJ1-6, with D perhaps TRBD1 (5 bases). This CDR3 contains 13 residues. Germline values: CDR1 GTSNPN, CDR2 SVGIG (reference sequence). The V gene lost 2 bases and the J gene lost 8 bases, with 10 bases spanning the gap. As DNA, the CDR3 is TGTGCCTGGAGTTCCCAGGGATATTCACCCCTCCACTTT. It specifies CAWSSQGYSPLHF.

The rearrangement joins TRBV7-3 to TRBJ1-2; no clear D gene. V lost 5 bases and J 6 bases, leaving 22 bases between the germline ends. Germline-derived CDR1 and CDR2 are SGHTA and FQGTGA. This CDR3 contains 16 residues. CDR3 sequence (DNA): TGTGCCAGCAGCCTCCAAACCGGGAGACAACTTCATGGCTACACCTTC. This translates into CASSLQTGRQLHGYTF.

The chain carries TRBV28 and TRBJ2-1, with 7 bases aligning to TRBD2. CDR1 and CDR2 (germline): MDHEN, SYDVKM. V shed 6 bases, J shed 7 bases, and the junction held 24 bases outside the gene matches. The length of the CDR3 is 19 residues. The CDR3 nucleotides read TGTGCCAGCAGCACCCTAGCGGCAGCACCTGGCCCCCGATTGAATGAGCAGTTCTTC. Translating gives CASSTLAAAPGPRLNEQFF.

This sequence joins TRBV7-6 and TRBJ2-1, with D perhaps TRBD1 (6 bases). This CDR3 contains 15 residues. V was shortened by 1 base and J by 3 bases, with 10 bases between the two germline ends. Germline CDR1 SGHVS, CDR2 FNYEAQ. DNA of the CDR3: TGTGCCAGCAGCTTAGTACAGGGCGGCTACAATGAGCAGTTCTTC. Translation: CASSLVQGGYNEQFF.

The CDR3: CASSVGRGGSNSYNEQFF. As DNA, the CDR3 is TGTGCCAGCAGCGTAGGACGAGGGGGCAGTAACTCCTACAATGAGCAGTTCTTC. V usage is TRBV9 and J usage is TRBJ2-1; TRBD1 matches at 7 bases. Trimming at V came to 0 bases and at J to 0 bases, leaving 9 bases not matched to a gene. This CDR3 is 18 amino acids long. Germline-derived CDR1 and CDR2 are SGDLS and YYNGEE.

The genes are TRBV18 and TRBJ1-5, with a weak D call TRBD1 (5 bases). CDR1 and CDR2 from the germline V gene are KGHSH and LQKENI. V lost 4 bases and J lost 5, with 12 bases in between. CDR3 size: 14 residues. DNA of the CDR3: TGTGCCAGCTCACTCCTGGACATCGATCAGCCCCAGCATTTT. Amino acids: CASSLLDIDQPQHF. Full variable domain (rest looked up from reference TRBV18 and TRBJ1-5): NAGVMQNPRHLVRRRGQEARLRCSPMKGHSHVYWYRQLPEEGLKFMVYLQKENIIDESGMPKERFSAEFPKEGPSILRIQQVVRGDSAAYFCASSLLDIDQPQHFGDGTRLSIL.

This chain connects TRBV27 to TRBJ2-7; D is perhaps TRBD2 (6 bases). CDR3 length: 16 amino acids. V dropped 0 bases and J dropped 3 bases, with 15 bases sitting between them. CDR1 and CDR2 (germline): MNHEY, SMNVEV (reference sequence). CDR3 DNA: TGTGCCAGCAGTTTATCTGGGGAGGTGAGTCACTACGAGCAGTACTTC. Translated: CASSLSGEVSHYEQYF.

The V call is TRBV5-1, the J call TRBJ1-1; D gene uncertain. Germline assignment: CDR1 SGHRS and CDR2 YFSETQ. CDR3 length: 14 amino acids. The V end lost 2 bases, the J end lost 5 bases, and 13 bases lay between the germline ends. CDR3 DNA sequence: TGCGCCAGCAGCTTAGTTGAGGGAAGGACTGAAGCTTTCTTT. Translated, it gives CASSLVEGRTEAFF.

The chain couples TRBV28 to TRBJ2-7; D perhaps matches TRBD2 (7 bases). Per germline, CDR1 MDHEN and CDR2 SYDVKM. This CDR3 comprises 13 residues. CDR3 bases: TGTGCTACCCTCATGGGGGGGCGGGACGAGCAGTACTTC. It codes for CATLMGGRDEQYF.

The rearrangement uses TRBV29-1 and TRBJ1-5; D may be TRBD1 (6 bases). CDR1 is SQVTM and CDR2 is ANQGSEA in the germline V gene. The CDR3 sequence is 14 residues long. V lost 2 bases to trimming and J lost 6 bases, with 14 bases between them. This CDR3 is CSVELQGVGQPQHF. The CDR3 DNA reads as TGCAGCGTTGAACTACAGGGTGTAGGTCAGCCCCAGCATTTT.

In nucleotides, the CDR3 is TGTGCCAGCAGCGTAGACCCCGGCGGGGGGGGTCGTAATGAGCAGTTCTTC. This encodes CASSVDPGGGGRNEQFF. The chain employs TRBV9 and TRBJ2-1, with 9 bases aligning to TRBD2. Per the germline V gene, CDR1 is SGDLS and CDR2 is YYNGEE. After removal of 0 bases from V and 7 bases from J, the junction contained 11 bases not matched to a gene. CDR3 size: 17 residues.

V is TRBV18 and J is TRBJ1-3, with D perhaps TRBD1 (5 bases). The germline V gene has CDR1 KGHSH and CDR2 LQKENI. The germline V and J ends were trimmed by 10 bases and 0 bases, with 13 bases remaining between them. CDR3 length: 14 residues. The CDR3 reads CANRDSSSGNTIYF. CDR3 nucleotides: TGTGCCAATCGGGACTCTAGCTCTGGAAACACCATATATTTT.

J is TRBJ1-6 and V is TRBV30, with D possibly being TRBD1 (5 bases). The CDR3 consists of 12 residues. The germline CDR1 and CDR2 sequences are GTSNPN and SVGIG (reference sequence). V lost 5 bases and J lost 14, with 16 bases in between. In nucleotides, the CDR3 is TGTGCCTGGGACAGTTCCTCCTGGACCCTCCACTTT. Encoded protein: CAWDSSSWTLHF.

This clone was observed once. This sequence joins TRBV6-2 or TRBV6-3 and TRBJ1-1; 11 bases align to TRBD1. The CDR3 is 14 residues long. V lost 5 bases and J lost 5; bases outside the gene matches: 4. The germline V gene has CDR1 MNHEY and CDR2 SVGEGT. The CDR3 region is CASSVDRGRTEAFF. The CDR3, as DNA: TGTGCCAGCAGTGTGGACAGGGGGCGAACTGAAGCTTTCTTT.

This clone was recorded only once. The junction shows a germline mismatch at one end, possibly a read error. Here the CDR3 DNA reads TGTGCTAGCAGCTTAGTTAGCCGGACAGGGACGTACGAGCAGTACTTC. The encoded protein is CASSLVSRTGTYEQYF. The chain is built from TRBV7-7 and TRBJ2-7; TRBD1 agrees at 8 bases. Germline V gives CDR1 SSHAT, CDR2 FNYEAQ (reference sequence). The length of the CDR3 is 16 residues.

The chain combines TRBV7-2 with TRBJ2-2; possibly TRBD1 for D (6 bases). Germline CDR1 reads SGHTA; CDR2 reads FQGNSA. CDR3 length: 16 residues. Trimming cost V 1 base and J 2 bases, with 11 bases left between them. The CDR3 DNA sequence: TGTGCCAGCAGCTTAGTGGGGACACCTAACACCGGGGAGCTGTTTTTT. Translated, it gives CASSLVGTPNTGELFF.

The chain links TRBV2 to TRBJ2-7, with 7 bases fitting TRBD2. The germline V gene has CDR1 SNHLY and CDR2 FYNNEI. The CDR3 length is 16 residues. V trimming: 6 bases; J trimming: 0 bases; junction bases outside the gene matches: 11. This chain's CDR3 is CASRGGRTGSSYEQYF. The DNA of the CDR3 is TGTGCCAGCAGGGGAGGGCGGACTGGGAGCTCCTACGAGCAGTACTTC.

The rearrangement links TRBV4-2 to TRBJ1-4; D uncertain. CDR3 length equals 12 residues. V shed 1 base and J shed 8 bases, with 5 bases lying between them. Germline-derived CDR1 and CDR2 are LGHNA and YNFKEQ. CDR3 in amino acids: CASSQGGEKLFF. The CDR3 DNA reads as TGTGCCAGCAGCCAAGGTGGCGAAAAACTGTTTTTT.

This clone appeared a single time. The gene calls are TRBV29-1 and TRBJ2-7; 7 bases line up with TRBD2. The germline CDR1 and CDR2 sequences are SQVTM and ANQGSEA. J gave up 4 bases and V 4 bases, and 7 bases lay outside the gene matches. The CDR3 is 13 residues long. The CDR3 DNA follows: TGCAGCGTTGGGGACTACCGATCGTACGAGCAGTACTTC. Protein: CSVGDYRSYEQYF.

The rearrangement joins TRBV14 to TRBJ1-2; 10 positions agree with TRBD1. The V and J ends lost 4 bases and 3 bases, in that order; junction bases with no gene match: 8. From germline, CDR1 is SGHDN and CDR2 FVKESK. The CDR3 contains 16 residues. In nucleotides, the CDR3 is TGTGCCAGCAGCCGACAGGGGGCTTTCTTATACTATGGCTACACCTTC. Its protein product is CASSRQGAFLYYGYTF.

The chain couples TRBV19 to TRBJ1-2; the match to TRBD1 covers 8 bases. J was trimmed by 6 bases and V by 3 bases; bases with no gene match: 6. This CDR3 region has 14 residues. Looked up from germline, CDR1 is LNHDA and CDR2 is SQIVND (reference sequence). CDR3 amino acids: CASSILQGVDGYTF. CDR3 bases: TGTGCCAGTAGTATTCTACAGGGGGTAGATGGCTACACCTTC.